A single sample is the source of the 31 T cell receptor beta chains below, sequenced in a study of coeliac disease. No antigen has been assigned to these receptors. Sequenced by immunoSEQ multiplex PCR; TCRdb stores in-frame clones only, minus some. This sample has some 4,300 clones; approximately 71% occur once, and the top ten carry approximately 10%. Whole-study results and caveats: Lower clonality than controls marked TRB and TRG repertoires from active celiac intraepithelial and lamina propria samples.

Sequenced material: intraepithelial lymphocytes from the gut. These TCRs come from a woman between 18 and 29 years old with active celiac disease.

The V and J genes are TRBV2 and TRBJ1-3; 7 bases fit TRBD1. The CDR3 runs to 17 residues. Germline loops: CDR1 SNHLY, CDR2 FYNNEI. J gave up 0 bases and V 6 bases, and 11 bases lay outside the gene matches. The CDR3 sequence: CASRAKTGWPSGNTIYF. The CDR3 nucleotides are TGTGCCAGCAGAGCTAAGACAGGGTGGCCCTCTGGAAACACCATATATTTT.

V gene TRBV7-6 combines with J gene TRBJ1-6, with D maybe TRBD1 (5 bases). Germline CDR1 and CDR2: SGHVS and FNYEAQ. The CDR3 consists of 15 residues. Deletions cut 5 bases from V and 8 bases from J, with 16 bases between. The CDR3 DNA reads as TGTGCCAGCAGCCCCCTCGCAGGGTCTGATTCACCCCTCCACTTT. This codes for CASSPLAGSDSPLHF.

This clone was detected a few times. V usage is TRBV6-6 and J usage is TRBJ1-2; maybe TRBD1 (5 bases). The germline V gene has CDR1 MNHNY and CDR2 SVGAGI (reference sequence). V was trimmed by 5 bases and J by 7 bases, leaving 20 bases between them. This CDR3 region has 15 residues. CDR3 sequence (DNA): TGTGCCAGCAGTCTAGGGGCCCCCGTGGATGGTGGCTACACCTTC. Residues: CASSLGAPVDGGYTF.

The chain combines TRBV7-8 with TRBJ2-1, with 9 bases that match TRBD2. The CDR3 runs to 16 residues. The V gene's germline CDR1 is SGHVS and CDR2 FQNEAQ. The V gene end was trimmed by 2 bases and the J gene end by 8 bases; junction bases not matched to a gene: 10. Here the CDR3 reads CASSLRWLAGTDEQFF. CDR3 bases: TGTGCCAGCAGCTTAAGGTGGCTAGCGGGAACCGATGAGCAGTTCTTC.

This clone was detected only a few times. This chain links TRBV7-7 with TRBJ2-7; 12 bases are shared with TRBD1. From germline, CDR1 is SSHAT and CDR2 FNYEAQ (reference sequence). There are 17 residues in the CDR3. Trimming removed 1 base from V and 3 bases from J; junction bases left unmatched: 7. The DNA for the CDR3 is TGTGCCAGCAGCTTAGGCCCCGGGACAGGGGGCAACTACGAGCAGTACTTC. Protein product: CASSLGPGTGGNYEQYF.

The genes are TRBV19 and TRBJ2-1; possibly TRBD1 for D (5 bases). The CDR3 consists of 15 residues. Germline loops: CDR1 LNHDA, CDR2 SQIVND (reference sequence). V was cut by 9 bases and J by 2 bases, with 17 bases left in between. CDR3 protein: CASDETQGTYNEQFF. CDR3 bases: TGTGCCAGCGACGAAACGCAGGGTACCTACAATGAGCAGTTCTTC.

The J gene is TRBJ2-7, the V gene TRBV5-6; D gene ambiguous. This CDR3 has 14 residues. Germline V gene data show CDR1 as SGHDT and CDR2 as YYEEEE. Trimming pared 3 bases from V and 3 bases from J, leaving 13 bases between. CDR3 coding DNA: TGTGCCAGCAGCTATGACCTCTCGGGCTACGAGCAGTACTTC. Its translation: CASSYDLSGYEQYF.

This clone has only a few counts. The V call is TRBV10-1, the J call TRBJ1-6; no clear D. This CDR3 spans 10 amino acids. V lost 10 bases and J 13 bases, leaving 11 bases between the germline ends. Germline V CDR1 and CDR2: WNHNN, SYGVQD (reference sequence). CDR3 in amino acids: CANRSLPLHF. CDR3 DNA: TGCGCCAACCGGTCCCTTCCCCTCCACTTT.

Of note for this clone: The same CDR3 arises from other DNA sequences in this sample as well. This sequence joins TRBV4-2 and TRBJ2-7, with 10 nucleotides matching TRBD1. The V gene's germline CDR1 is LGHNA and CDR2 YNFKEQ. The CDR3 is made up of 14 amino acids. V trimming: 0 bases; J trimming: 5 bases; junction bases outside the gene matches: 1. The CDR3 coding sequence is TGTGCCAGCAGCCAAGAGGGACAGGGGAACGAGCAGTACTTC. It translates to CASSQEGQGNEQYF.

V gene TRBV19 combines with J gene TRBJ2-2; D unclear. Germline CDR1 LNHDA, CDR2 SQIVND (reference sequence). V was trimmed by 5 bases and J by 2 bases, leaving 6 bases between them. The CDR3 loop spans 13 amino acids. The CDR3 loop reads CASSRVNTGELFF. The DNA for the CDR3 is TGTGCCAGTAGTCGGGTTAACACCGGGGAGCTGTTTTTT.

About this clone: Other DNA sequences in the same sample also yield this CDR3. The chain recombines TRBV29-1 with TRBJ2-7; 11 nucleotides match TRBD2. The CDR3 length is 14 residues. V lost 2 bases and J lost 4; bases outside the gene matches: 4. Germline V gene sequence: CDR1 SQVTM, CDR2 ANQGSEA. DNA of the CDR3: TGCAGCGTTGAATTAGCGGGAGGGCTTTACGAGCAGTACTTC. Protein sequence: CSVELAGGLYEQYF.

This chain links TRBV27 with TRBJ2-5, with TRBD2 matching over 12 bases. Germline values: CDR1 MNHEY, CDR2 SMNVEV (reference sequence). Trimming at V came to 4 bases and at J to 4 bases, leaving 7 bases not matched to a gene. The CDR3 covers 16 residues. CDR3 amino acids: CASSSHLAGGRETQYF. In nucleotides, the CDR3 is TGTGCCAGCAGTTCTCACCTAGCGGGGGGGCGAGAGACCCAGTACTTC.

This clone was recorded a few times. Different DNA sequences within this sample yield the same CDR3. The chain combines TRBV10-1 with TRBJ2-7; D gene ambiguous. Trimming took off 3 bases at V and 4 bases at J, with 7 bases between the two ends. CDR3 size: 12 residues. The germline gives CDR1 WNHNN, CDR2 SYGVQD (reference sequence). CDR3 sequence (DNA): TGCGCCAGCAGTGAAACCGGGTACGAGCAGTACTTC. Its protein is CASSETGYEQYF.

This clone has only a few counts. The CDR3 is CSVATSRLSYEQYF. For the CDR3, the DNA is TGCAGCGTTGCGACTAGCCGACTTTCGTACGAGCAGTACTTC. The genes are TRBV29-1 and TRBJ2-7, with 7 bases matching TRBD2. After removal of 4 bases from V and 4 bases from J, the junction contained 10 bases not matched to a gene. The CDR3 runs 14 residues. Germline V lookup: CDR1 SQVTM, CDR2 ANQGSEA.

The chain employs TRBV29-1 and TRBJ2-5; TRBD2 matches at 8 bases. V gave up 1 base and J gave up 4 bases; unmatched junction bases: 5. The CDR3 spans 14 residues. CDR1 is SQVTM, CDR2 ANQGSEA, per germline. The CDR3 here is CSVEAAGGAETQYF. The DNA for the CDR3 is TGCAGCGTTGAAGCCGCGGGGGGCGCAGAGACCCAGTACTTC.

This sequence joins TRBV5-6 and TRBJ2-3; D is unresolved. Germline V gene data show CDR1 as SGHDT and CDR2 as YYEEEE. Between the trimmed V and J ends, which lost 4 bases and 0 bases, there was a span of 12 bases. The CDR3 length is 15 residues. The CDR3: CASSRPPRSTDTQYF. The CDR3 region has the DNA TGTGCCAGCAGCCGACCCCCTAGGAGCACAGATACGCAGTATTTT.

This clone turned up a few times. Other DNA sequences within the sample encode an identical CDR3. The chain couples TRBV7-3 to TRBJ2-7; TRBD2 aligns across 9 bases. Trimming cost V 1 base and J 7 bases; bases outside gene matches: 5. From germline, CDR1 is SGHTA and CDR2 FQGTGA. The CDR3 has 14 residues. CDR3: CASSLSGGAGEQYF. The DNA for the CDR3 is TGTGCCAGCAGCTTAAGCGGGGGGGCCGGTGAGCAGTACTTC.

The V call is TRBV30, the J call TRBJ2-7, with 9 bases identical to TRBD2. The CDR3 has 12 amino acids. CDR1 and CDR2 (germline): GTSNPN, SVGIG (reference sequence). The ends lost 2 bases at V and 9 bases at J; junction bases unmatched: 5. CDR3 loop: CAWSFGGRGQYF. Here the CDR3 DNA reads TGTGCCTGGAGTTTTGGCGGGAGGGGGCAGTACTTC.

This rearrangement joins TRBV4-3 to TRBJ1-2; D possibly corresponds to TRBD1 (6 bases). The CDR3 contains 14 residues. With 3 bases removed from V and 0 bases from J, the gap between germline ends came to 8 bases. Germline loops: CDR1 LGHNA, CDR2 YSLEER. The CDR3 loop is CASSQPGANYGYTF. The CDR3 nucleotides read TGCGCCAGCAGCCAGCCAGGGGCTAACTATGGCTACACCTTC.

The genes are TRBV6-4 and TRBJ2-1; D ambiguous. V lost 5 bases and J lost 4, with 12 bases in between. Germline CDR1 is MRHNA and CDR2 is SNTAGT. CDR3 length equals 14 residues. The CDR3 DNA reads TGTGCCAGCAGTAACCAGGATTCATACAATGAGCAGTTCTTC. Amino acid sequence: CASSNQDSYNEQFF.

This clone was recorded a few times. This chain joins TRBV19 and TRBJ1-1; the D is unclear. The CDR3 totals 12 residues. V dropped 3 bases and J dropped 7 bases, with 9 bases sitting between them. The germline V gene has CDR1 LNHDA and CDR2 SQIVND (reference sequence). The CDR3 sequence: CASSIRGNEAFF. As DNA, the CDR3 is TGTGCCAGTAGTATCCGAGGGAATGAAGCTTTCTTT.

The chain carries TRBV7-9 and TRBJ2-3, with 7 bases identical to TRBD2. The V gene end was trimmed by 4 bases and the J gene end by 1 base; junction bases not matched to a gene: 8. The CDR3 runs to 16 residues. Germline assignment: CDR1 SEHNR and CDR2 FQNEAQ (reference sequence). The CDR3 region has the DNA TGTGCCAGCAGCTCTACCCTAGCGGAGGGCACAGATACGCAGTATTTT. This gives the protein CASSSTLAEGTDTQYF. Complete variable domain (other parts from reference TRBV7-9 and TRBJ2-3): DTGVSQNPRHKITKRGQNVTFRCDPISEHNRLYWYRQTLGQGPEFLTYFQNEAQLEKSRLLSDRFSAERPKGSFSTLEIQRTEQGDSAMYLCASSSTLAEGTDTQYFGPGTRLTVL.

There are a few counts of this clone. The rearrangement joins TRBV5-5 to TRBJ1-1, with 7 positions matching TRBD1. The germline gives CDR1 SGHKS, CDR2 YYEKEE (reference sequence). After removal of 4 bases from V and 2 bases from J, the junction contained 5 bases not matched to a gene. The CDR3 runs 14 residues. The CDR3: CASSLNRGNTEAFF. The CDR3 nucleotides are TGTGCCAGCAGCCTCAACAGGGGAAACACTGAAGCTTTCTTT.

The J gene is TRBJ2-1, the V gene TRBV30; maybe TRBD1 (5 bases). Trimming removed 7 bases from V and 4 bases from J, with 17 bases in between. Looked up from germline, CDR1 is GTSNPN and CDR2 is SVGIG (reference sequence). This CDR3 is built from 14 residues. The chain's CDR3 is CAFVSGAIYNEQFF. In DNA form, the CDR3 reads TGTGCCTTTGTGAGTGGGGCGATATACAATGAGCAGTTCTTC.

The chain links TRBV7-6 to TRBJ1-1; D gene ambiguous. V gave up 5 bases and J gave up 4 bases, with 11 bases separating them. CDR3 length: 13 residues. Germline assignment: CDR1 SGHVS and CDR2 FNYEAQ. The CDR3: CASSLLGATEAFF. The CDR3 nucleotides are TGTGCCAGCAGCCTCTTGGGAGCCACTGAAGCTTTCTTT.

This chain connects TRBV4-1 to TRBJ2-1; 10 nucleotides match TRBD2. CDR3 length: 16 residues. Germline V gene lookup returns CDR1 MGHRA and CDR2 YSYEKL. Trimming took 0 bases from V and 9 from J; bases not matched to a gene: 8. Here the CDR3 reads CASSQDPLAGGSEQFF. The DNA for the CDR3 is TGCGCCAGCAGCCAAGATCCATTAGCGGGAGGTTCTGAGCAGTTCTTC.

This chain uses TRBV7-8 with TRBJ1-2; maybe TRBD1 (6 bases). Germline V gene sequence: CDR1 SGHVS, CDR2 FQNEAQ. The CDR3 contains 16 residues. The V end was cut by 4 bases, the J end by 5 bases, with 20 bases between. CDR3 sequence reads: CASSSIPLDRHYGYTF. In nucleotides, the CDR3 is TGTGCCAGCAGCTCTATTCCCCTCGACAGGCATTATGGCTACACCTTC.

The chain is built from TRBV9 and TRBJ2-6, with D perhaps TRBD1 (6 bases). This CDR3 is 17 amino acids long. Germline CDR1 SGDLS, CDR2 YYNGEE. The V end was cut by 2 bases, the J end by 0 bases, with 12 bases between. This CDR3 reads CASSVKQGPSGANVLTF. For the CDR3, the DNA is TGTGCCAGCAGCGTGAAACAGGGCCCCTCTGGGGCCAACGTCCTGACTTTC.

The chain links TRBV4-3 to TRBJ1-2, with D tentatively TRBD1 (5 bases). Trimming stripped 1 base from V and 5 bases from J, with 14 bases between. In germline, CDR1 is LGHNA, CDR2 YSLEER. The CDR3 sequence is 15 residues long. The CDR3 region is CASSQGREDRYGYTF. As DNA, the CDR3 is TGCGCCAGCAGCCAAGGCAGGGAAGATCGGTATGGCTACACCTTC.

V gene TRBV5-1 combines with J gene TRBJ2-2; TRBD1 aligns across 11 bases. Unmatched junction bases numbered 14, after V lost 0 bases and J lost 7 bases. Per the germline V gene, CDR1 is SGHRS and CDR2 is YFSETQ. The length of the CDR3 is 19 residues. The CDR3 here is CASSLGGPMDRGLCGELFF. The CDR3, as DNA: TGCGCCAGCAGCTTGGGGGGGCCGATGGACAGGGGGCTTTGCGGGGAGCTGTTTTTT.

V gene TRBV27 combines with J gene TRBJ2-1; D remains ambiguous. This CDR3 spans 15 amino acids. Trimming shortened V by 5 bases and J by 3 bases, and 14 bases separated the two germline ends. Germline CDR1 is MNHEY and CDR2 is SMNVEV (reference sequence). CDR3 loop: CASSGSTQVYNEQFF. For the CDR3, the DNA is TGTGCCAGCAGTGGAAGTACGCAGGTCTACAATGAGCAGTTCTTC.